The 18 T cell receptor beta chains listed next were all sequenced from one sample in a study of blood T cell repertoires in COVID-19. Profiling relied on immunoSEQ multiplex PCR, and the TCRdb table lists in-frame clones only, not all of them. This sample has about 59,000 clones, with around three quarters found just once. Material for sequencing was peripheral blood. These receptors came from a man aged 55 to 70 with acute or convalescent COVID-19.

The chain combines TRBV10-3 with TRBJ2-3, with 11 bases identical to TRBD2. Germline CDR1 ENHRY, CDR2 SYGVKD. The CDR3 totals 15 residues. V lost 5 bases to trimming and J lost 2 bases; unmatched junction nucleotides: 3. The CDR3 sequence: CAISLAGGITDTQYF. CDR3 nucleotides: TGTGCCATCAGTCTAGCGGGGGGAATCACAGATACGCAGTATTTT.

The rearrangement joins TRBV20-1 to TRBJ2-5; perhaps TRBD1 as D (6 bases). CDR1 and CDR2 from the germline V gene are DFQATT and SNEGSKA (reference sequence). This CDR3 has 11 residues. Trimming left V 5 bases short and J 5 bases short, with 9 bases between. CDR3 sequence: CSAPRGETQYF. In DNA, the CDR3 is TGCAGTGCTCCTAGGGGGGAGACCCAGTACTTC.

The rearrangement uses TRBV13 and TRBJ2-2, with D hard to call. Trimming stripped 3 bases from V and 1 base from J, with 6 bases between. The CDR3 loop spans 14 amino acids. CDR1 and CDR2 from the germline V gene are PRHDT and FYEKMQ (reference sequence). CDR3 amino acids: CASSFLGNTGELFF. Written as DNA, the CDR3 is TGTGCCAGCAGCTTCCTCGGGAACACCGGGGAGCTGTTTTTT.

This chain joins TRBV7-9 and TRBJ1-4; 9 positions agree with TRBD1. V lost 5 bases and J lost 5; bases outside the gene matches: 3. CDR1 and CDR2 (germline): SEHNR, FQNEAQ (reference sequence). CDR3 length: 14 amino acids. CDR3 bases: TGTGCCAGCAGCCTTGGGACAGGGAATGAAAAACTGTTTTTT. Translated: CASSLGTGNEKLFF.

The chain links TRBV20-1 to TRBJ2-5, with no clear D. The ends were cut back, 6 bases at V and 5 bases at J, with 10 bases in the middle. Germline CDR1 is DFQATT and CDR2 is SNEGSKA (reference sequence). The CDR3 spans 11 residues. The CDR3 nucleotides read TGCAGTGCCGGTGTATGGGAGACCCAGTACTTC. Translating gives CSAGVWETQYF.

The V gene is TRBV2, the J gene TRBJ2-7, with 9 bases fitting TRBD1. Germline V gives CDR1 SNHLY, CDR2 FYNNEI. The J segment lost 0 bases and the V segment lost 6 bases, leaving 6 bases of the junction unmatched. The CDR3 covers 15 residues. In nucleotides, the CDR3 is TGTGCCAGCAGGCGGGACAGGGTAAACTCCTACGAGCAGTACTTC. The encoded protein is CASRRDRVNSYEQYF.

The chain links TRBV19 to TRBJ2-5; TRBD2 might be the D (5 bases). The germline V gene has CDR1 LNHDA and CDR2 SQIVND (reference sequence). V was clipped by 4 bases and J by 2 bases, with 11 bases between them. The CDR3 has 14 residues. This CDR3 is CASSKTDSQETQYF. The CDR3 region has the DNA TGTGCCAGTAGTAAAACGGACTCACAAGAGACCCAGTACTTC.

The chain carries TRBV30 and TRBJ2-1, with a tentative D call TRBD1 (5 bases). From germline, CDR1 is GTSNPN and CDR2 SVGIG (reference sequence). The CDR3 totals 14 residues. The V and J ends lost 8 bases and 0 bases respectively, with 14 bases between them. The CDR3 sequence is CATLKGPSYNEQFF. The CDR3 DNA reads TGTGCCACCCTTAAGGGGCCCTCCTACAATGAGCAGTTCTTC.

The V call is TRBV9, the J call TRBJ1-2; the match to TRBD1 covers 7 bases. After removal of 0 bases from V and 7 bases from J, the junction contained 9 bases not matched to a gene. Germline CDR1 SGDLS, CDR2 YYNGEE. This CDR3 has 15 residues. The CDR3 nucleotides are TGTGCCAGCAGCGTAGCCTCAGGGGGTCGCTTTGGCTACACCTTC. This translates into CASSVASGGRFGYTF.

This chain uses TRBV24-1 with TRBJ1-2, with D possibly TRBD1 on 5 matching bases. CDR3 size: 12 residues. Trimming stripped 7 bases from V and 8 bases from J, with 13 bases between. The germline gives CDR1 KGHDR, CDR2 SFDVKD. The CDR3 region is CATRGGSQGYTF. In DNA form, the CDR3 reads TGTGCCACCAGGGGGGGGTCTCAGGGCTACACCTTC.

The J gene is TRBJ2-1, the V gene TRBV7-3, with TRBD2 matching over 12 bases. V lost 6 bases, J lost 8 bases, and 8 bases stayed unmatched. The CDR3 contains 15 residues. Per germline, CDR1 SGHTA and CDR2 FQGTGA. CDR3 protein: CASSLELAGGYEQFF. CDR3 DNA sequence: TGTGCCAGCAGTCTAGAACTAGCGGGGGGCTATGAGCAGTTCTTC.

The V and J genes are TRBV7-3 and TRBJ2-7; D perhaps matches TRBD1 (7 bases). CDR1 SGHTA and CDR2 FQGTGA come from the germline V gene. With 4 bases removed from V and 3 bases from J, the gap between germline ends came to 13 bases. The length of the CDR3 is 14 residues. The DNA for the CDR3 is TGTGCCAGCAGCTCCCAGGGGGGCGACTACGAGCAGTACTTC. Residues: CASSSQGGDYEQYF.

This chain links TRBV5-6 with TRBJ2-6; TRBD2 agrees at 10 bases. This CDR3 contains 18 residues. Germline values: CDR1 SGHDT, CDR2 YYEEEE. V lost 2 bases to trimming and J lost 0 bases; unmatched junction nucleotides: 5. The DNA for the CDR3 is TGTGCCAGCAGCTTAGCGGCTAGCGGGGGCTCTGGGGCCAACGTCCTGACTTTC. Its protein is CASSLAASGGSGANVLTF.

The chain carries TRBV2 and TRBJ2-7; maybe TRBD1 (6 bases). This CDR3 is 16 amino acids long. Trimming cost V 7 bases and J 0 bases, with 19 bases left between them. Per germline, CDR1 SNHLY and CDR2 FYNNEI. DNA for the CDR3: TGTGCCAGCAAAGAGGGGACATCCTCCTTCTCCTACGAGCAGTACTTC. As protein: CASKEGTSSFSYEQYF.

The V gene is TRBV19, the J gene TRBJ1-1; possible D gene TRBD1, 6 bases. Germline V gives CDR1 LNHDA, CDR2 SQIVND (reference sequence). The CDR3 loop spans 14 amino acids. V lost 5 bases and J lost 3, with 13 bases in between. CDR3 residues: CASSYRDTYTEAFF. DNA for the CDR3: TGTGCCAGTAGTTACCGGGACACATACACTGAAGCTTTCTTT.

The chain is built from TRBV27 and TRBJ1-2, with D hard to call. Trimming left V 6 bases short and J 7 bases short, with 18 bases between. This CDR3 region has 14 residues. Germline V CDR1 and CDR2: MNHEY, SMNVEV (reference sequence). The CDR3 DNA reads TGTGCCAGCAGCCGTAGCGGACCCGGCGGTGGCTACACCTTC. Translating gives CASSRSGPGGGYTF.

J is TRBJ2-5 and V is TRBV9, with D possibly TRBD1 on 5 matching bases. The ends were cut back, 0 bases at V and 5 bases at J, with 11 bases in the middle. From germline, CDR1 is SGDLS and CDR2 YYNGEE. The CDR3 totals 14 residues. CDR3 DNA sequence: TGTGCCAGCAGCGTAGATGGGGCTCGGGAGACCCAGTACTTC. It encodes CASSVDGARETQYF.

The chain links TRBV18 to TRBJ1-1; 7 bases map to TRBD1. Germline V gene data show CDR1 as KGHSH and CDR2 as LQKENI. This CDR3 spans 12 amino acids. V shed 3 bases, J shed 13 bases, and the junction held 8 bases outside the gene matches. CDR3 amino acids: CASSPRTGLFFF. CDR3 nucleotide sequence: TGTGCCAGCTCACCTCGGACAGGATTATTTTTCTTT.